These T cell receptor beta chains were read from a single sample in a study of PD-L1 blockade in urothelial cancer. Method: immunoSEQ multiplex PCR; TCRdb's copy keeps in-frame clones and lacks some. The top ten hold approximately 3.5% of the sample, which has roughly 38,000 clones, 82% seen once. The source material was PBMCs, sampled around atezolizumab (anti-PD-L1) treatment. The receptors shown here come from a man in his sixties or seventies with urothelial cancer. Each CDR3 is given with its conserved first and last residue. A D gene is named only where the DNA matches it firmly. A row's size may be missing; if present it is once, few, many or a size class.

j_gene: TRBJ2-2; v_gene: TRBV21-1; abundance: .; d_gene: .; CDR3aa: CASSKEPRANTGELFF; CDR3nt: TGTGCCAGCAGCAAAGAGCCCAGGGCGAACACCGGGGAGCTGTTTTTT
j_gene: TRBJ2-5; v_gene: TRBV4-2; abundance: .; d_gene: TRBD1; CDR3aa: CASSQGGRGIQETQYF; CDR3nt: TGTGCCAGCAGCCAAGGAGGCAGGGGGATTCAAGAGACCCAGTACTTC
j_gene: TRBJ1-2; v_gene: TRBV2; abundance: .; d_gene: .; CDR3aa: CASSAKSRDIIYGYTF; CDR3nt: TGTGCCAGCAGTGCCAAATCCCGGGACATAATCTATGGCTACACCTTC
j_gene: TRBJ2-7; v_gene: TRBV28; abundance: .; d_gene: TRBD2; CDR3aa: CASSLRTSGGQYF; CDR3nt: TGTGCCAGCAGTCTCAGGACTAGCGGGGGGCAGTACTTC
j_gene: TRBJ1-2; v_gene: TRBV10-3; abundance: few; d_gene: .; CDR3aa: CAISGDRLYGYTF; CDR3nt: TGTGCCATCAGTGGCGACAGACTGTATGGCTACACCTTC
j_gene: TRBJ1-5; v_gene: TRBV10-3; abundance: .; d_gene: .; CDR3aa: CAIRGGDEKHF; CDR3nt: TGTGCCATCAGGGGAGGGGACGAGAAGCATTTT
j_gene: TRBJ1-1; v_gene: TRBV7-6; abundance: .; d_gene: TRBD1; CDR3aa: CASSLAGQSGTEAFF; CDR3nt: TGTGCCAGCAGCTTAGCGGGACAGTCAGGGACTGAAGCTTTCTTT
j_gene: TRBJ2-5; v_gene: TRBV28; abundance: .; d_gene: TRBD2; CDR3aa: CASRPMGLAGFQETQYF; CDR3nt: TGTGCCAGCAGACCCATGGGACTAGCGGGATTCCAAGAGACCCAGTACTTC
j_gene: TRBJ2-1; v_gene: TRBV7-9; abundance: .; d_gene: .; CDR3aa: CASSDPRSSYNEQFF; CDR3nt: TGTGCCAGCAGCGATCCGAGATCCTCCTACAATGAGCAGTTCTTC
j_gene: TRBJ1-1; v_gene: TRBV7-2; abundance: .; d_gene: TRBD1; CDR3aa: CASSDDRGRNAFF; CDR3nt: TGTGCCAGCAGCGACGACAGGGGGCGGAATGCTTTCTTT
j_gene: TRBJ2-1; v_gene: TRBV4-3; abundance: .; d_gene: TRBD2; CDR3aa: CASSQDVRGGAGTNNEQFF; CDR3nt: TGCGCCAGCAGCCAAGATGTGCGAGGCGGAGCGGGAACTAACAATGAGCAGTTCTTC
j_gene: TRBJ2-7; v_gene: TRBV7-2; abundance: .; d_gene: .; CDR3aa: CASSSPTGSYEQYF; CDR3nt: TGTGCCAGCAGCTCCCCGACAGGTTCCTACGAGCAGTACTTC
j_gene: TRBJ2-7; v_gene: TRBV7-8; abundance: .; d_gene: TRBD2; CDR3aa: CASSGQRGGPYEQYF; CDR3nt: TGTGCCAGCAGCGGGCAGCGGGGGGGCCCCTACGAGCAGTACTTC
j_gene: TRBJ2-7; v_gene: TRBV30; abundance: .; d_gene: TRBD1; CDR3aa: CAWSRTGAGISYEQYF; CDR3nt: TGTGCCTGGAGCCGGACAGGGGCAGGGATATCCTACGAGCAGTACTTC
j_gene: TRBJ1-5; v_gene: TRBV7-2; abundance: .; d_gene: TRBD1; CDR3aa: CASSANRGAGNQPQHF; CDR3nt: TGTGCCAGCAGCGCCAACAGGGGCGCAGGCAATCAGCCCCAGCATTTT
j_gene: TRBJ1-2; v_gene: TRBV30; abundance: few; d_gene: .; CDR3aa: CAWSVLSGKGYTF; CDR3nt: TGTGCCTGGAGTGTACTGTCAGGGAAAGGCTACACCTTC
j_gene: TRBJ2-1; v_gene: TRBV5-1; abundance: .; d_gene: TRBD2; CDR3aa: CASYTSGRGEQFF; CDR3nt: TGCGCCAGCTATACTAGCGGGAGGGGTGAGCAGTTCTTC
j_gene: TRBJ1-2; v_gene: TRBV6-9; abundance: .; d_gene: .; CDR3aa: CASNKGRGNYGYTF; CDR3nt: TGTGCCAGCAATAAGGGCAGGGGAAACTATGGCTACACCTTC
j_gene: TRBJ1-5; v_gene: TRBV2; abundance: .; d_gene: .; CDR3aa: CASRYSGGNQPQHF; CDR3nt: TGTGCCAGCAGGTACAGTGGCGGCAATCAGCCCCAGCATTTT
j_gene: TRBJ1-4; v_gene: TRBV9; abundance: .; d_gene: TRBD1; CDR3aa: CASSAGPGQSNEKLFF; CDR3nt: TGTGCCAGCAGCGCCGGGCCGGGACAGTCTAATGAAAAACTGTTTTTT
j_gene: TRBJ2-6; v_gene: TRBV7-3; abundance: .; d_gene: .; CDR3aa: CASSLTGRQDSGANVLTF; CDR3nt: TGTGCCAGCAGCTTAACGGGCCGACAGGACTCTGGGGCCAACGTCCTGACTTTC
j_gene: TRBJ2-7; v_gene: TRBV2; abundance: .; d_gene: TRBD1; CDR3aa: CARQTGTGYTYEQYF; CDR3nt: TGTGCCAGACAGACCGGGACAGGTTACACCTACGAGCAGTACTTC
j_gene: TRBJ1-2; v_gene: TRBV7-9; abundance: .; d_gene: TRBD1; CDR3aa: CASSRTGNNYGYTF; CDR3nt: TGTGCCAGCAGCCGGACAGGGAATAACTATGGCTACACCTTC
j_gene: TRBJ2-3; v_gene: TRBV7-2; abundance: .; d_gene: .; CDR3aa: CASSLEQASTDTQYF; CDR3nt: TGTGCCAGCAGCCTAGAACAGGCTAGCACAGATACGCAGTATTTT
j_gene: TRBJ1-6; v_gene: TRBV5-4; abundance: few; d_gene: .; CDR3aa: CASSSRQASYNSPLHF; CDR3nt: TGTGCCAGCAGCTCCCGGCAGGCCTCCTATAATTCACCCCTCCACTTT
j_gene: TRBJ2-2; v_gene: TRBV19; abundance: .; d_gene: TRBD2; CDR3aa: CASSGLAGGNTGELFF; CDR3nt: TGTGCCAGTAGTGGACTAGCGGGGGGGAACACCGGGGAGCTGTTTTTT
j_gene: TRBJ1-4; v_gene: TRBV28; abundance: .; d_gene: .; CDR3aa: CASIHGGPNEKLFF; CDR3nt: TGTGCCAGCATCCACGGGGGTCCGAATGAAAAACTGTTTTTT
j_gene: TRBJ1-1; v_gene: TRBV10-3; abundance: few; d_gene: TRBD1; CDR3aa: CAISEPSLGQGATEAFF; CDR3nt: TGTGCCATCAGTGAGCCCTCTTTGGGACAGGGTGCGACTGAAGCTTTCTTT
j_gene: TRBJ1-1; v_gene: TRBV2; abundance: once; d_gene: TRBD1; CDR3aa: CASTPDRVNTEAFF; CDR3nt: TGTGCCAGCACCCCGGACAGGGTAAACACTGAAGCTTTCTTT
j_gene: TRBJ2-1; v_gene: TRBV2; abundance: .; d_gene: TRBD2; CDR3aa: CASLQRGLFHNEQFF; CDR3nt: TGTGCCAGCCTCCAGCGGGGGCTCTTCCACAATGAGCAGTTCTTC
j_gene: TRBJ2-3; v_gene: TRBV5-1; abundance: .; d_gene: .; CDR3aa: CASSLGSADTQYF; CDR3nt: TGCGCCAGCAGCTTGGGATCGGCAGATACGCAGTATTTT
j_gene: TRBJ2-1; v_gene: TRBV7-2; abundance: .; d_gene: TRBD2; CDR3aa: CASSLISGREDEQFF; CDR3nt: TGTGCCAGCAGCTTAATCAGCGGGAGGGAGGATGAGCAGTTCTTC